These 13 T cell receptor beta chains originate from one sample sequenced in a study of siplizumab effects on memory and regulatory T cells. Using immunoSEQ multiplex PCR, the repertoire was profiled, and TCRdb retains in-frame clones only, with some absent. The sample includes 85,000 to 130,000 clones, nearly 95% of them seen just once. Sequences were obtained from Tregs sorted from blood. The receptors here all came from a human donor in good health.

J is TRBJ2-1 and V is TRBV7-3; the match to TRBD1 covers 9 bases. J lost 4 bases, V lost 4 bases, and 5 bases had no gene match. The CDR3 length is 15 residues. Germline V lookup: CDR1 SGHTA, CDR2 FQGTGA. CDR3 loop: CASSYDRGSYNEQFF. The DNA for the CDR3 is TGTGCCAGCAGCTACGACAGGGGGTCTTACAATGAGCAGTTCTTC. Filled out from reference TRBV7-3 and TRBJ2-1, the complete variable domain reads GAGVSQTPSNKVTEKGKYVELRCDPISGHTALYWYRQSLGQGPEFLIYFQGTGAADDSGLPNDRFFAVRPEGSVSTLKIQRTERGDSAVYLCASSYDRGSYNEQFFGPGTRLTVL.

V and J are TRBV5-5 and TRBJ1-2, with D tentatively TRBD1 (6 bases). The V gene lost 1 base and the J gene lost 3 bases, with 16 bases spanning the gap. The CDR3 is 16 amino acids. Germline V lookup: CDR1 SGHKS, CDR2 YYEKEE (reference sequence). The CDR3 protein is CASSLTTGWRDYGYTF. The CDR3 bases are TGTGCCAGCAGCTTGACTACAGGGTGGCGGGACTATGGCTACACCTTC.

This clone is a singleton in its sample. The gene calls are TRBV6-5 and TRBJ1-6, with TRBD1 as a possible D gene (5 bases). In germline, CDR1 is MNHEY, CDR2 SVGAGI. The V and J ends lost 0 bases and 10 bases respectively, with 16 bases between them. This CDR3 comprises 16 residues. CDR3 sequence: CASSYSVPRRGSPLHF. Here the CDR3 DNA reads TGTGCCAGCAGTTACTCCGTCCCGCGTCGGGGCTCACCCCTCCACTTT.

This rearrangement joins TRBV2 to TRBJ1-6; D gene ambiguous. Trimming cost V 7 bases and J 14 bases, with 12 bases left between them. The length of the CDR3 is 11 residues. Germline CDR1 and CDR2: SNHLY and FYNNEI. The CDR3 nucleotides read TGTGCCAGCAAGGAGGGTTCCGCCCTCCACTTT. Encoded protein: CASKEGSALHF.

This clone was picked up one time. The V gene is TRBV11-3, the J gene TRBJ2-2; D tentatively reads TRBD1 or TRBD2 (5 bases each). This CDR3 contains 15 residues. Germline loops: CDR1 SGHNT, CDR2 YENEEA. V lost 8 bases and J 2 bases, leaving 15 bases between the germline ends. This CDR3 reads CASWGRGVNTGELFF. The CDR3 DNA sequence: TGTGCCAGCTGGGGCCGGGGTGTAAACACCGGGGAGCTGTTTTTT.

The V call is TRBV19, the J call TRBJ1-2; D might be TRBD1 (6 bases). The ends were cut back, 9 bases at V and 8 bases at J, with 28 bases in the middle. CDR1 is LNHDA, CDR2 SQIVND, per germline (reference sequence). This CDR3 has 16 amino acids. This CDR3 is CASDPGTRYSGRGYTF. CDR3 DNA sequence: TGTGCCAGCGACCCCGGGACACGGTATAGCGGAAGGGGCTACACCTTC. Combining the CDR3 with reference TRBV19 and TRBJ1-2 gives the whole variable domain DGGITQSPKYLFRKEGQNVTLSCEQNLNHDAMYWYRQDPGQGLRLIYYSQIVNDFQKGDIAEGYSVSREKKESFPLTVTSAQKNPTAFYLCASDPGTRYSGRGYTFGSGTRLTVV.

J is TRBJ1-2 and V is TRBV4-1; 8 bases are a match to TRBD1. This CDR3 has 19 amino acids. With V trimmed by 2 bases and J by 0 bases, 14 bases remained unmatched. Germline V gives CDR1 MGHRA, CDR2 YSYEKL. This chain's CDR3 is CASSQQPGTGATSNYGYTF. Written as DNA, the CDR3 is TGCGCCAGCAGCCAACAACCAGGGACAGGAGCTACCTCTAACTATGGCTACACCTTC.

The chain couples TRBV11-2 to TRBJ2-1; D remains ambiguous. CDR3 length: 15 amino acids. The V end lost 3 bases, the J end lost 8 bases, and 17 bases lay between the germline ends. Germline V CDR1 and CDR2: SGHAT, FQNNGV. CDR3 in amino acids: CASSLGIRVWDEQFF. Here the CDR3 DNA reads TGTGCCAGCAGCTTGGGGATTAGAGTTTGGGATGAGCAGTTCTTC.

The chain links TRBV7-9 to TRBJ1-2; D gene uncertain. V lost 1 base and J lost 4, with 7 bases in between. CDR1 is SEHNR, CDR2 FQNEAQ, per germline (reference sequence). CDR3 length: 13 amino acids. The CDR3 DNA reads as TGTGCCAGCAGCTTAGGGAGAGCCTATGGCTACACCTTC. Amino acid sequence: CASSLGRAYGYTF.

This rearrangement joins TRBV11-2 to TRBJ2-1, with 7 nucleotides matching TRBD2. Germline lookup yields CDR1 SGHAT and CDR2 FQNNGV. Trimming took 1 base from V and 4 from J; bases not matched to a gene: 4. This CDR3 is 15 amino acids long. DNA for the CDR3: TGTGCCAGCAGCTTAGGACTAGCTCCTTACAATGAGCAGTTCTTC. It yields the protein CASSLGLAPYNEQFF.

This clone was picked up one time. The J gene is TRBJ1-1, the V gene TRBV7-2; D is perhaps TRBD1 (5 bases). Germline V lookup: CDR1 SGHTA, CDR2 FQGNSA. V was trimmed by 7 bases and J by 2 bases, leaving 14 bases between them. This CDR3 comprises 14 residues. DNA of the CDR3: TGTGCCAGCACCCCGACGGGACGAAACACTGAAGCTTTCTTT. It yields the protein CASTPTGRNTEAFF.

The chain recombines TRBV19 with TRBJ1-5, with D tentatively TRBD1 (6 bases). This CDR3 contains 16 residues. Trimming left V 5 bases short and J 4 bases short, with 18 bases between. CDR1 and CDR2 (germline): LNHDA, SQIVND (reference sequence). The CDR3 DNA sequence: TGTGCCAGTAGTGCCCTCAGGGGAGTGAGGAATCAGCCCCAGCATTTT. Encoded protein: CASSALRGVRNQPQHF.

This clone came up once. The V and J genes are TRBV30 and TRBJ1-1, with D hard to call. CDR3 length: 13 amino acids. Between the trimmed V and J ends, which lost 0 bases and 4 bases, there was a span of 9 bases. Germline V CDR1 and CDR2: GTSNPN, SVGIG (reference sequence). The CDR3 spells CAWSVMRSTEAFF. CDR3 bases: TGTGCCTGGAGTGTAATGCGATCCACTGAAGCTTTCTTT.